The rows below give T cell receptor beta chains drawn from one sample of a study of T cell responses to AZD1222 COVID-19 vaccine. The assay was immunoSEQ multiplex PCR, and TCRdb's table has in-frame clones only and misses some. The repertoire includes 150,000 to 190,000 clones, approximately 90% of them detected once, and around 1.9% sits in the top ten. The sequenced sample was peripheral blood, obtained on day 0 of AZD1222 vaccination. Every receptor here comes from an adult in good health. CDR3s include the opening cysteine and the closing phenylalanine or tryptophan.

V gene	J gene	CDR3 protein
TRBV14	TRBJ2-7	CASSHRTGKYEQYF
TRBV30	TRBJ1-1	CAWSAAMNTEAFF
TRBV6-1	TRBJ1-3	CASSEATGEGNTIYF
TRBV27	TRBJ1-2	CASSLRPGAESTYGYTF
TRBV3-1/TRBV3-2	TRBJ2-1	CASSQDFGSLYNEQFF
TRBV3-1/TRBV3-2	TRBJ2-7	CASSQFTGAYEQYF
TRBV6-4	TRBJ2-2	CASSERADTGELFF
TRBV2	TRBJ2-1	CASSLTLTGSGQFF
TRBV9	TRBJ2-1	CASSVGTLGNEQFF
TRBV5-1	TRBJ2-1	CASSLAGNEQFF
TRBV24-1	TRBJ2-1	CATGQDNEQFF
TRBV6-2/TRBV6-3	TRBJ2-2	CASSRPGLETGELFF
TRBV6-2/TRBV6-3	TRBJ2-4	CASTPEGVSKNIQYF
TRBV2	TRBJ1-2	CASSLAGALRGGYTF
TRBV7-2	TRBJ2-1	CASSTGQPADEQFF
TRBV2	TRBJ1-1	CASSWSVNTEAFF
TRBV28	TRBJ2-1	CASSFLGGQGNNEQFF
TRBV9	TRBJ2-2	CASSVDGRGNTGELFF
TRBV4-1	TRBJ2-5	CASSQGDSQETQYF
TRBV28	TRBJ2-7	CASSSIDGSYEQYF
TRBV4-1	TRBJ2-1	CASSQGGGQSIYNEQFF
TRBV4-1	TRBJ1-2	CASSSDSMNYGYTF
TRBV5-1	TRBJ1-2	CASSNPGSKYGYTF
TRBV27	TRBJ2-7	CASSFADRAHYEQYF
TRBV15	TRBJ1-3	CATSREGSGNTIYF
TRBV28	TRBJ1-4	CASSLISPGLEKLFF
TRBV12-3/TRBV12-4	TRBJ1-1	CASSFGAGAFF
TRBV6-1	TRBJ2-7	CASSDYLADSYEQYF
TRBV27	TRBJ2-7	CASSRLAGTYEQYF
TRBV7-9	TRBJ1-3	CASTTPRDGVGSGNTIYF